One sample yielded the 2 T cell receptor beta chains listed below, sequenced in a study of T cells in Graves' hyperthyroidism and ophthalmopathy. RNA transcripts provided the source from which TCR beta CDR3 regions were amplified. TCR CDR3 regions were first amplified by RT-PCR with HTBI primers. TCRdb reanalysed the multiplex PCR reads using MiXCR and keeps one entry per CDR3 protein. The table has 500,000 to 600,000 distinct CDR3 sequences, roughly 46% seen once; the top ten hold under 20%. Source material: peripheral blood or thyroid tissue (not recorded which). The receptors originated from an adult woman with Graves' disease, either hyperthyroidism or ophthalmopathy (not recorded which).

The chain joins TRBV10-3 to TRBJ2-5; D possibly uses TRBD1 or TRBD2 (5 bases each). V was shortened by 3 bases and J by 4 bases, with 6 bases between the two germline ends. In germline, CDR1 is ENHRY, CDR2 SYGVKD. The CDR3 is made up of 12 amino acids. The chain's CDR3 is CAISDGTETQYF. CDR3 nucleotide sequence: TGTGCCATCAGTGACGGGACAGAGACCCAGTACTTC.

This rearrangement joins TRBV2 to TRBJ1-4, with D unresolved. Between the trimmed V and J ends, which lost 11 bases and 9 bases, there was a span of 25 bases. Germline V gene lookup returns CDR1 SNHLY and CDR2 FYNNEI. This CDR3 is built from 15 residues. The CDR3 DNA reads as TGTGCCTGTCAGACCAGCTCGGCAACAAATAAAAAACTGTTTTTT. Protein product: CACQTSSATNKKLFF.